Following are 2 T cell receptor beta chains from one sample sequenced in a study of shared clonotypes between healthy human individuals (dated by TCRdb to the early 2020s). Libraries were constructed by the immunoSEQ multiplex PCR assay. As stored in TCRdb, this immuneACCESS dataset retains in-frame rearrangements with V and J assigned. A fraction of the clones does not appear; measured against another copy, unresolved V genes explain less than half of the discrepancy, and the remainder lacks a known reason. This sample lists 600,000 to 750,000 clones; 90% were detected once. The ten largest clones capture 30% to 40% of the sample. The sequenced material came from memory CD8+ T cells from PBMCs. The sample's cell subset or site label, decoded: CD45RO+ cells pooled with CCR7-negative TemRA cells. Receptors were obtained from a man younger than 30 in good health. Some clones in this sample may be carry-over from other donors' samples.

The chain employs TRBV4-2 and TRBJ2-2; D unclear. Germline V CDR1 and CDR2: LGHNA, YNFKEQ. This CDR3 region has 20 residues. V was cut by 0 bases and J by 3 bases, with 23 bases left in between. CDR3: CASSQDLSGFEAFDTGELFF. The CDR3 bases are TGTGCCAGCAGCCAAGATTTATCTGGGTTCGAGGCATTCGACACCGGGGAGCTGTTTTTT.

V and J are TRBV7-9 and TRBJ2-3; TRBD2 might be the D (5 bases). CDR3 length equals 14 residues. Germline values: CDR1 SEHNR, CDR2 FQNEAQ (reference sequence). Trimming took off 8 bases at V and 0 bases at J, with 12 bases between the two ends. CDR3 DNA sequence: TGTGCCAGCGGGGTTGGGGAGAGCACAGATACGCAGTATTTT. It translates to CASGVGESTDTQYF.